The 19 T cell receptor beta chains below come from one sample, sequenced in a study of blood T cell repertoires in COVID-19. Some clones are missing from TCRdb's copy, which holds only in-frame ones; the method was immunoSEQ multiplex PCR. Found here are 150,000 to 200,000 clones, about 85% of them singletons; the top ten hold less than 6.5%. The specimen was peripheral blood. The receptors derive from a woman aged 50 to 60 with COVID-19, enrolled during active disease.

This chain joins TRBV24-1 and TRBJ2-1, with D unclear. Germline V gene data show CDR1 as KGHDR and CDR2 as SFDVKD. Deletions cut 0 bases from V and 0 bases from J, with 8 bases between. The CDR3 is 16 residues long. CDR3 amino acids: CATSDLSADSYNEQFF. As DNA, the CDR3 is TGTGCCACCAGTGATTTGTCTGCGGACTCCTACAATGAGCAGTTCTTC.

The V call is TRBV9, the J call TRBJ2-3; D is perhaps TRBD2 (6 bases). This CDR3 is 16 amino acids long. Germline V gene sequence: CDR1 SGDLS, CDR2 YYNGEE. Deletions cut 4 bases from V and 5 bases from J, with 20 bases between. The CDR3 here is CASSPSPGGYGDTQYF. CDR3 nucleotides: TGTGCCAGCAGCCCGAGTCCCGGGGGATACGGAGATACGCAGTATTTT.

CDR3 sequence (DNA): TGTGCCAGCAGCCCAGGGTCAGCAAGAAGCACAGATACGCAGTATTTT. Translation gives CASSPGSARSTDTQYF. The genes are TRBV7-2 and TRBJ2-3; D is perhaps TRBD1 (5 bases). CDR3 length equals 16 residues. The germline gives CDR1 SGHTA, CDR2 FQGNSA. Trimming stripped 5 bases from V and 0 bases from J, with 15 bases between. Using reference TRBV7-2 and TRBJ2-3 for the parts outside the CDR3, the full variable domain is GAGVSQSPSNKVTEKGKDVELRCDPISGHTALYWYRQSLGQGLEFLIYFQGNSAPDKSGLPSDRFSAERTGGSVSTLTIQRTQQEDSAVYLCASSPGSARSTDTQYFGPGTRLTVL.

The rearrangement uses TRBV7-2 and TRBJ1-4; D gene ambiguous. Trimming removed 5 bases from V and 3 bases from J, with 4 bases in between. Germline CDR1 and CDR2: SGHTA and FQGNSA. CDR3 length: 12 amino acids. CDR3 nucleotides: TGTGCCAGCAGCAGCCCTAATGAAAAACTGTTTTTT. Translating gives CASSSPNEKLFF.

This clone appeared many times. The rearrangement joins TRBV6-2 or TRBV6-3 to TRBJ1-6; no definite D call. The V and J ends lost 2 bases and 0 bases respectively, with 14 bases between them. CDR1 is MNHEY, CDR2 SVGEGT, per germline. CDR3 length: 18 amino acids. The CDR3 loop is CASSYGEEESSYNSPLHF. CDR3 sequence (DNA): TGTGCCAGCAGTTACGGGGAGGAAGAAAGCTCCTATAATTCACCCCTCCACTTT.

This clone was found a few times. J is TRBJ1-1 and V is TRBV11-2; D call uncertain. CDR3 length: 15 amino acids. Germline lookup yields CDR1 SGHAT and CDR2 FQNNGV. V lost 5 bases and J 6 bases, leaving 19 bases between the germline ends. The CDR3 protein is CASSPRVLNNAEAFF. CDR3 in DNA: TGTGCCAGCAGCCCTCGGGTCCTAAACAACGCTGAAGCTTTCTTT.

In DNA form, the CDR3 reads TGTGCCAGCAAAGTCGTGGGACAGGGCCGGTCCGGGGAGCTGTTTTTT. This sequence encodes CASKVVGQGRSGELFF. The V call is TRBV28, the J call TRBJ2-2; 9 bases map to TRBD1. This CDR3 spans 16 amino acids. V trimming: 7 bases; J trimming: 6 bases; junction bases outside the gene matches: 12. Germline CDR1 reads MDHEN; CDR2 reads SYDVKM.

The chain has TRBV7-9 and TRBJ1-2, with D tentatively TRBD1 (6 bases). Trimming left V 5 bases short and J 2 bases short, with 12 bases between. The CDR3 runs to 14 residues. CDR1 is SEHNR and CDR2 is FQNEAQ in the germline V gene (reference sequence). The CDR3 here is CASSGKTGNYGYTF. CDR3 sequence (DNA): TGTGCCAGCAGCGGAAAGACAGGCAACTATGGCTACACCTTC. Based on the CDR3 plus reference TRBV7-9 and TRBJ1-2, the full variable domain is DTGVSQNPRHKITKRGQNVTFRCDPISEHNRLYWYRQTLGQGPEFLTYFQNEAQLEKSRLLSDRFSAERPKGSFSTLEIQRTEQGDSAMYLCASSGKTGNYGYTFGSGTRLTVV.

This clone has only one observation. J is TRBJ1-5 and V is TRBV2; no clear D. The germline V gene encodes CDR1 SNHLY and CDR2 FYNNEI. Trimming took 0 bases from V and 8 from J, leaving 17 bases between them. The CDR3 contains 16 residues. The CDR3 spells CASSEAEGRWREPQHF. CDR3 nucleotides: TGTGCCAGCAGTGAAGCCGAAGGCAGGTGGAGGGAGCCCCAGCATTTT. The whole variable domain, filled in from reference TRBV2 and TRBJ1-5, reads EPEVTQTPSHQVTQMGQEVILRCVPISNHLYFYWYRQILGQKVEFLVSFYNNEISEKSEIFDDQFSVERPDGSNFTLKIRSTKLEDSAMYFCASSEAEGRWREPQHFGDGTRLSIL.

This clone has just one count. V gene TRBV19 combines with J gene TRBJ1-1; TRBD1 matches at 10 bases. CDR3 length equals 15 residues. Germline-derived CDR1 and CDR2 are LNHDA and SQIVND (reference sequence). Germline trimming cut 4 bases from V and 5 bases from J; bases unmatched to any gene: 7. In DNA form, the CDR3 reads TGTGCCAGTAGTACCGGGGACAGGGGAGTAACTGAAGCTTTCTTT. Its protein product is CASSTGDRGVTEAFF.

The J gene is TRBJ2-1, the V gene TRBV7-2; 12 positions agree with TRBD1. Germline V gene data show CDR1 as SGHTA and CDR2 as FQGNSA. The CDR3 consists of 15 residues. V dropped 5 bases and J dropped 7; count of bases not matched to a gene: 6. This CDR3 is CASSTGTGGWNEQFF. CDR3 nucleotide sequence: TGTGCCAGCAGCACCGGGACAGGGGGCTGGAATGAGCAGTTCTTC.

CDR3 DNA: TGTGCCAGCAGCTCCAGATATGGCTACACCTTC. This encodes CASSSRYGYTF. This chain joins TRBV7-9 and TRBJ1-2; D is unclear. CDR3 length: 11 residues. Germline CDR1 is SEHNR and CDR2 is FQNEAQ (reference sequence). Trimming stripped 4 bases from V and 5 bases from J, with 5 bases between.

The chain combines TRBV6-1 with TRBJ1-2; D is possibly TRBD1 (5 bases). The germline V gene encodes CDR1 MNHNS and CDR2 SASEGT. This CDR3 is 13 amino acids long. V was shortened by 1 base and J by 4 bases, with 7 bases between the two germline ends. The CDR3 coding sequence is TGTGCCAGCAGTGAAGGCGGGGCCTATGGCTACACCTTC. Translating gives CASSEGGAYGYTF.

The gene calls are TRBV5-1 and TRBJ2-3; 11 nucleotides match TRBD2. This CDR3 has 15 amino acids. With V trimmed by 3 bases and J by 6 bases, 6 bases remained unmatched. CDR1 is SGHRS and CDR2 is YFSETQ in the germline V gene. CDR3 protein: CASSSLAGGPDTQYF. CDR3 sequence (DNA): TGCGCCAGCAGCTCCCTAGCGGGGGGCCCCGATACGCAGTATTTT. Full variable domain (outside the CDR3, taken from reference TRBV5-1 and TRBJ2-3): KAGVTQTPRYLIKTRGQQVTLSCSPISGHRSVSWYQQTPGQGLQFLFEYFSETQRNKGNFPGRFSGRQFSNSRSEMNVSTLELGDSALYLCASSSLAGGPDTQYFGPGTRLTVL.

This chain connects TRBV19 to TRBJ1-1, with D unresolved. Germline V gives CDR1 LNHDA, CDR2 SQIVND (reference sequence). CDR3 length: 13 residues. V lost 8 bases, J lost 3 bases, and 13 bases lay in between. This CDR3 is CASGRGLYTEAFF. The CDR3 coding sequence is TGTGCCAGTGGTCGAGGTCTATACACTGAAGCTTTCTTT.

In its sample, this clone was seen a few times. The CDR3 DNA follows: TGTGCCAGTACCTCGACAGGGGGTAGCAATCAGCCCCAGCATTTT. This codes for CASTSTGGSNQPQHF. J is TRBJ1-5 and V is TRBV19, with TRBD1 identical over 9 bases. Germline V gene sequence: CDR1 LNHDA, CDR2 SQIVND (reference sequence). The CDR3 runs to 15 residues. The ends lost 7 bases at V and 0 bases at J; junction bases unmatched: 4.

This chain links TRBV6-5 with TRBJ2-7, with 10 bases identical to TRBD1. V dropped 5 bases and J dropped 6; count of bases not matched to a gene: 7. The CDR3 loop spans 14 amino acids. Germline lookup yields CDR1 MNHEY and CDR2 SVGAGI. The CDR3 here is CASSTQTGGGEQYF. Here the CDR3 DNA reads TGTGCCAGCAGTACACAGACAGGGGGCGGCGAGCAGTACTTC.

J is TRBJ1-2 and V is TRBV29-1; unclear D gene. From germline, CDR1 is SQVTM and CDR2 ANQGSEA. V lost 1 base and J lost 4, with 13 bases in between. This CDR3 comprises 14 residues. The CDR3 DNA reads as TGCAGCGTTGAAGGAATTGGCGGACTCTATGGCTACACCTTC. As protein: CSVEGIGGLYGYTF.

The CDR3: CASSRTPLAGGTDTQYF. DNA for the CDR3: TGTGCCAGTAGTCGGACCCCCCTAGCGGGGGGCACAGATACGCAGTATTTT. This chain uses TRBV19 with TRBJ2-3, with 10 bases that match TRBD2. The V segment lost 5 bases and the J segment 1 base; nucleotides outside the gene matches: 9. The CDR3 is 17 residues long. Germline values: CDR1 LNHDA, CDR2 SQIVND (reference sequence).